The sequence of this T cell receptor beta chain was determined in a study of T cell repertoires in cytomegalovirus infection. Study-wide context: Matching HLA type and CMV infection were both indicated by public TCR beta signatures.

MiXCR, run by TCRdb on the reads, gives a single entry per CDR3 protein. The sample lists around 450,000 distinct CDR3 sequences, about 33% occurring once. This clonotype was seen many times. The TCR originated in a human donor in good health (CMV status not recorded). Some clones in this sample may be carry-over from other donors' samples. Sample: PBMCs.

The CDR3 loop is CASSLDGGNYGYTF. The CDR3 DNA is TGCGCCAGCAGCCTCGACGGGGGGAACTATGGCTACACCTTC. This chain uses TRBV4-1 with TRBJ1-2; perhaps TRBD1 as D (5 bases). The V gene lost 4 bases and the J gene lost 2 bases, with 11 bases spanning the gap. The CDR3 runs 14 residues. The germline V gene has CDR1 MGHRA and CDR2 YSYEKL.